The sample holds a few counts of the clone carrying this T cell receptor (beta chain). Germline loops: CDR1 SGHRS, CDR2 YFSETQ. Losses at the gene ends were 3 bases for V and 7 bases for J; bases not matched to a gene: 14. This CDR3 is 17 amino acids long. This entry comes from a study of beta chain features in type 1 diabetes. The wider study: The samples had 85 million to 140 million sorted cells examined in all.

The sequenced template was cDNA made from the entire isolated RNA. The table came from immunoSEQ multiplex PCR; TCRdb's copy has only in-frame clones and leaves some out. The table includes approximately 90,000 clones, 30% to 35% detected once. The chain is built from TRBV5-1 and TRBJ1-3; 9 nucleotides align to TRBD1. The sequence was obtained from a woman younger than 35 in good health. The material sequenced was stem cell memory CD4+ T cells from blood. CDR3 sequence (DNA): TGCGCCAGCAGCTACTCCGGGACAGGGAGCTCCGGCAACACCATATATTTT. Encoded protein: CASSYSGTGSSGNTIYF.